A selection of T cell receptor beta chains follows, all from one sample in a study of OX40 agonist ivuxolimab in advanced cancers. The repertoire was sequenced with immunoSEQ multiplex PCR; TCRdb's copy has only in-frame clones and lacks some. The table shows 40,000 or so clones, with approximately 87% occurring only once. The material was CD4+ or CD8+ T cells sorted from blood, obtained in a trial of the OX40 agonist ivuxolimab. These receptors were taken from an adult with an advanced solid tumor such as melanoma, head and neck, liver or kidney cancer. Each CDR3 is given with its conserved first and last residue. The D gene is left open where the match is weak. Part of the rows lack a size; the others show once, few, many or a class for expanded clones.

>.|TRBV5-5|TRBD1|15|TRBJ2-7
CASSSRDRISYEQYF
TGTGCCAGCAGCTCGCGGGACAGGATCTCCTACGAGCAGTACTTC
>.|TRBV4-1|TRBD2|17|TRBJ2-5
CASSHGTSGGARETQYF
TGCGCCAGCAGCCATGGGACTAGCGGGGGGGCCAGGGAGACCCAGTACTTC
>.|TRBV7-2|TRBD2|13|TRBJ2-5
CASSPGRGETQYF
TGTGCCAGCAGCCCCGGGAGGGGAGAGACCCAGTACTTC
>.|TRBV7-9|TRBD2|15|TRBJ2-5
CASTVLGGTQETQYF
TGTGCCAGCACCGTTCTCGGGGGGACCCAAGAGACCCAGTACTTC
>.|TRBV7-2|TRBD2|17|TRBJ2-3
CASSPGTSGRARDTQYF
TGTGCCAGCAGCCCAGGGACTAGCGGGAGGGCCCGAGATACGCAGTATTTT
>.|TRBV5-1|TRBD1|16|TRBJ2-7
CASSYGPLQGWHEQYF
TGCGCCAGCAGCTATGGCCCCCTACAGGGGTGGCACGAGCAGTACTTC
>.|TRBV6-6|TRBD1|13|TRBJ2-7
CASSRDRAYEQYF
TGTGCCAGCAGCCGCGACAGGGCCTACGAGCAGTACTTC
>.|TRBV10-1|.|14|TRBJ2-3
CASSESLGTDTQYF
TGCGCCAGCAGTGAGTCGCTGGGCACAGATACGCAGTATTTT
>.|TRBV28|.|12|TRBJ1-2
CASSLLNYGYTF
TGTGCCAGCAGTCTACTTAACTATGGCTACACCTTC
>few|TRBV19|.|14|TRBJ1-1
CASSVGVGNTEAFF
TGTGCCAGTAGTGTTGGGGTAGGGAACACTGAAGCTTTCTTT
>.|TRBV27|.|14|TRBJ1-1
CASIQGGKNTEAFF
TGTGCCAGCATCCAGGGAGGTAAGAACACTGAAGCTTTCTTT
>.|TRBV7-2|.|14|TRBJ2-5
CASSLRTSRETQYF
TGTGCCAGCAGCTTACGCACTAGCCGAGAGACCCAGTACTTC
>.|TRBV15|TRBD2|16|TRBJ2-1
CATSRGWLAGANEQFF
TGTGCCACCAGCAGAGGGTGGCTAGCGGGAGCGAATGAGCAGTTCTTC
>.|TRBV28|.|18|TRBJ2-5
CASSFLTGSSAVQETQYF
TGTGCCAGCAGTTTCCTTACGGGAAGTTCGGCAGTTCAAGAGACCCAGTACTTC